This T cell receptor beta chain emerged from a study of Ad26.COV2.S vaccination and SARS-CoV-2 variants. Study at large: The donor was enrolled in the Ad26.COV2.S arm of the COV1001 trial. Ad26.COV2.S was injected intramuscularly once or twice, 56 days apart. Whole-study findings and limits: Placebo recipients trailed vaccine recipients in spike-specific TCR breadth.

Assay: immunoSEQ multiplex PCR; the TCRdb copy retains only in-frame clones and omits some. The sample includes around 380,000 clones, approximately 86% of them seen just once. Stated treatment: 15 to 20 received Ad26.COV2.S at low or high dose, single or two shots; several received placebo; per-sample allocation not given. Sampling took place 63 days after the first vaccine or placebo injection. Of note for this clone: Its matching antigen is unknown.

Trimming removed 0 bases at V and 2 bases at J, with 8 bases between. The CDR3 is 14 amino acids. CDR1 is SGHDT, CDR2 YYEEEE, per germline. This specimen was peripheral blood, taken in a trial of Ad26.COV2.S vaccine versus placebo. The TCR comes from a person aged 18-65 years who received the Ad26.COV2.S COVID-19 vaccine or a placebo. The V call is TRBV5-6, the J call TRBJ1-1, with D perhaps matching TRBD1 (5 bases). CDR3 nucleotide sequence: TGTGCCAGCAGCTTGGGACAGTCTAACACTGAAGCTTTCTTT. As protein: CASSLGQSNTEAFF.